A selection of T cell receptor beta chains follows, all from one sample in a study of blood T cell repertoires in COVID-19. Data came from immunoSEQ multiplex PCR; TCRdb stores just in-frame clones and leaves some out. This table has 140,000 to 150,000 clones, 84% appearing once. The sample taken for sequencing was peripheral blood. The receptors originated from a human donor in a cohort sampled during active COVID-19. CDR3s include the opening cysteine and the closing phenylalanine or tryptophan. Fields, in order: J gene, clone size, V gene, D gene, CDR3 DNA, CDR3 protein. A D gene is named only where the DNA matches it firmly. Size values are once, few and many counts, or a class for expanded clones, and some rows have none.

TRBJ2-1,-,TRBV9,-,TGTGCCAGCAGCGTAGACGGGATGTCCTACAATGAGCAGTTCTTC,CASSVDGMSYNEQFF
TRBJ1-1,-,TRBV3-1/TRBV3-2,TRBD1,TGTGCCAGCAGCCAGATCTCCCAGGGGGCAGAAGCTTTCTTT,CASSQISQGAEAFF
TRBJ1-1,-,TRBV9,TRBD1,TGTGCCAGCAGCGCCGGACAGGGTAAAAACCCTGAAGCTTTCTTT,CASSAGQGKNPEAFF
TRBJ1-5,once,TRBV6-5,TRBD1,TGTGCCAGCAAGGGGACAGGCAATCAGCCCCAGCATTTT,CASKGTGNQPQHF
TRBJ1-6,-,TRBV27,-,TGTGCCAGCGCGGACAGTTGGAATTCACCCCTCCACTTT,CASADSWNSPLHF
TRBJ1-1,-,TRBV7-2,-,TGTGCCAGCAGCTTAGGGGGCCCGGCTACCTCTGAAGCTTTCTTT,CASSLGGPATSEAFF
TRBJ1-6,few,TRBV19,-,TGTGCCAGTACCGCCGGGACATTAACTAATTCACCCCTCCACTTT,CASTAGTLTNSPLHF
TRBJ1-4,-,TRBV6-2/TRBV6-3,-,TGTGCCAGCAGTTTCTCGGGTGGCCGGCGGATTAATGAAAAACTGTTTTTT,CASSFSGGRRINEKLFF
TRBJ2-3,few,TRBV24-1,-,TGTGCCACCAGTCTTGGGGGCGCAGATACGCAGTATTTT,CATSLGGADTQYF
TRBJ1-3,-,TRBV6-2/TRBV6-3,-,TGTGCCAGCAGTTCCGGGTTCAACACCATATATTTT,CASSSGFNTIYF
TRBJ1-3,once,TRBV3-1/TRBV3-2,-,TGTGCCAGCAGCCCGAGCGGCCTCGCGGGGGGAAACACCATATATTTT,CASSPSGLAGGNTIYF
TRBJ2-5,-,TRBV11-3,-,TGTGCCAGCAGCTTCGACAGGTATCAAGAGACCCAGTACTTC,CASSFDRYQETQYF
TRBJ1-2,few,TRBV2,TRBD1,TGTGCCAGCACCGCGGGACAGGGGTTTGGCTACACCTTC,CASTAGQGFGYTF
TRBJ1-2,-,TRBV14,-,TGTGCCAGCAGCCACGCGGGCCTACCACCGGGCGGCTACACCTTC,CASSHAGLPPGGYTF
TRBJ2-4,-,TRBV7-9,TRBD2,TGTGCCAGCAGCCGTGTGGCTAGCGGGACTATTAGTACCAAAAACATTCAGTACTTC,CASSRVASGTISTKNIQYF
TRBJ1-3,-,TRBV5-1,-,TGCGCCAGCAGCGGGGGAGGGCCTGGAAACACCATATATTTT,CASSGGGPGNTIYF
TRBJ1-6,-,TRBV6-4,TRBD1,TGTGCCAGCATTGGGACAGGGAATACCTGCTCCTATAATTCACCCCTCCACTTT,CASIGTGNTCSYNSPLHF
TRBJ2-1,-,TRBV6-4,-,TGTGCCAGCAGTGACTCGGGGGGGACATACAATGAGCAGTTCTTC,CASSDSGGTYNEQFF
TRBJ1-6,few,TRBV28,-,TGTGCCAGCAGCCGCTCAGGCAGGGGCTGGTCACCCCTCCACTTT,CASSRSGRGWSPLHF
TRBJ1-5,-,TRBV25-1,TRBD1,TGTGCCAGCAGTGACGCCGCCGGGACAGGATATCAGCCCCAGCATTTT,CASSDAAGTGYQPQHF
TRBJ2-1,once,TRBV6-2/TRBV6-3,TRBD2,TGTGCCAGCAGTCGGCTAGCGGGAGGTGGGAATGAGCAGTTCTTC,CASSRLAGGGNEQFF
TRBJ1-2,-,TRBV12-3/TRBV12-4,-,TGTGCCAGCAGTTTACTCGGGAACTATGGCTACACCTTC,CASSLLGNYGYTF
TRBJ2-3,-,TRBV18,-,TGTGCCAGCTCACCACCGAAAGCGGAGACAGATACGCAGTATTTT,CASSPPKAETDTQYF
TRBJ1-2,-,TRBV7-2,-,TGTGCCAGCAGCTTAGGTCGGGTTCGGGGCTACACCTTC,CASSLGRVRGYTF
TRBJ2-1,-,TRBV24-1,-,TGTGCCACCAGTGGCACCGGGACAACGAAGCCTCACAATGAGCAGTTCTTC,CATSGTGTTKPHNEQFF
TRBJ2-1,-,TRBV7-2,-,TGTGCCAGCAGCCAGGAGGCGGGACACAATGAGCAGTTCTTC,CASSQEAGHNEQFF
TRBJ2-7,-,TRBV12-3/TRBV12-4,-,TGTGCCAGCAGTTTCGGCCAGGGATACGAGCAGTACTTC,CASSFGQGYEQYF
TRBJ2-5,-,TRBV12-3/TRBV12-4,-,TGTGCCAGCAGTTCCGGGGAGACCCAGTACTTC,CASSSGETQYF
TRBJ1-2,-,TRBV19,-,TGTGCCAGTAGTATTCTGGGACTAGCTAACTATGGCTACACCTTC,CASSILGLANYGYTF
TRBJ1-4,-,TRBV5-4,TRBD1,TGTGCCAGCAGTAAACAGGGGGCGTCTAATGAAAAACTGTTTTTT,CASSKQGASNEKLFF
TRBJ2-7,once,TRBV6-2/TRBV6-3,-,TGTGCCAGCAGTGGGCAGAAATACGAGCAGTACTTC,CASSGQKYEQYF
TRBJ2-1,-,TRBV6-2/TRBV6-3,-,TGTGCCAGCAGTCTCACAATCGGGGGGCCCTCCTACAATGAGCAGTTCTTC,CASSLTIGGPSYNEQFF
TRBJ2-1,-,TRBV2,TRBD2,TGTGCCAGCAGTAATCCGGGAGGCAATGAGCAGTTCTTC,CASSNPGGNEQFF
TRBJ2-1,-,TRBV11-3,TRBD2,TGTGCCAGCAGCCGACTAGCGGGAGAGGTATACAATGAGCAGTTCTTC,CASSRLAGEVYNEQFF
TRBJ2-7,-,TRBV11-2,TRBD2,TGTGCCAGCAGCCCCCGAGGGCGGGGGTACGAGCAGTACTTC,CASSPRGRGYEQYF
TRBJ2-2,-,TRBV12-3/TRBV12-4,-,TGTGCCAGCGGCCAGGGGTGGACCGGGGAGCTGTTTTTT,CASGQGWTGELFF
TRBJ1-2,-,TRBV18,TRBD1,TGTGCCAGCTCACCAGGGACAGGGTTAGGCGGCTACACCTTC,CASSPGTGLGGYTF
TRBJ2-1,-,TRBV7-3,-,TGTGCCAGCAGCCAAACTAGCCTTAAGAGGGGTGAGCAGTTCTTC,CASSQTSLKRGEQFF
TRBJ1-2,-,TRBV30,-,TGTGCCTGGTATAAAACTAACTATGGCTACACCTTC,CAWYKTNYGYTF
TRBJ2-3,-,TRBV29-1,TRBD2,TGCAGCGCGGAACTAGCGGGGGGCCCAGATACGCAGTATTTT,CSAELAGGPDTQYF
TRBJ2-1,-,TRBV4-1,TRBD2,TGCGCCAGCAGCCCCGGCCCTAGCGGGAGCTCTAGCTCCTACAATGAGCAGTTCTTC,CASSPGPSGSSSSYNEQFF
TRBJ1-1,once,TRBV11-1,TRBD1,TGTGCCAGCAGCTACGGACAGGGGATTATCACTGAAGCTTTCTTT,CASSYGQGIITEAFF
TRBJ2-3,-,TRBV7-2,-,TGTGCCAGCAGCCCAGATACTAGGAGCACAGATACGCAGTATTTT,CASSPDTRSTDTQYF
TRBJ2-1,-,TRBV5-4,TRBD1,TGTGCCAGCAGCACGGACAGGGGGACCTCCTACAATGAGCAGTTCTTC,CASSTDRGTSYNEQFF
TRBJ1-1,-,TRBV6-2/TRBV6-3,-,TGTGCCAGCAGTTACTCGACTTGGACTGAAGCTTTCTTT,CASSYSTWTEAFF
TRBJ2-7,few,TRBV27,-,TGTGCCAGCAGTTACGGGGGGCACGAGCAGTACTTC,CASSYGGHEQYF
TRBJ2-5,-,TRBV19,TRBD2,TGTGCCAGTAGTATCGCGGGGACTAGCAGAGAGACCCAGTACTTC,CASSIAGTSRETQYF
TRBJ1-2,-,TRBV9,-,TGTGCCAGCAGCGCCCAGGGAACTGGAGGCTACACCTTC,CASSAQGTGGYTF